Below, 8 T cell receptor beta chains from the same sample are listed, as sequenced in a study of blood T cells in healthy people across ages. Combining a sample-barcoded 5' primer with a J-beta primer mix, a second PCR ran for 7 to 11 cycles. In TCRdb, the 5' RACE reads were re-called with MiXCR into one record per CDR3 protein. The repertoire consists of around 1,000,000 distinct CDR3 sequences, with around 27% occurring once and the leading ten covering approximately 0.75%. This sample was shared with a second study, whose subject was T cells of mothers and their children.

Sequencing input: blood. These TCRs come from a girl aged 2-10 years in good health.

The table lists this clonotype with a few counts. This sequence joins TRBV10-3 and TRBJ1-5; TRBD1 agrees at 7 bases. The V segment lost 2 bases and the J segment 4 bases; nucleotides outside the gene matches: 14. Germline V gene data show CDR1 as ENHRY and CDR2 as SYGVKD. The length of the CDR3 is 18 residues. Here the CDR3 reads CAISEAGQARIGNQPQHF. The CDR3 DNA is TGTGCCATCAGTGAGGCCGGACAGGCCAGGATTGGTAATCAGCCCCAGCATTTT.

This clonotype was picked up a small number of times. The chain recombines TRBV4-2 with TRBJ1-3, with D hard to call. This CDR3 region has 15 residues. V lost 0 bases to trimming and J lost 2 bases, with 8 bases between them. Germline CDR1 LGHNA, CDR2 YNFKEQ. The CDR3 nucleotides read TGTGCCAGCAGCCAAGAGCAAGTAACTGGAAACACCATATATTTT. Amino acid sequence: CASSQEQVTGNTIYF.

This chain uses TRBV20-1 with TRBJ2-7; D may correspond to TRBD1 or TRBD2 (5 bases each). The germline gives CDR1 DFQATT, CDR2 SNEGSKA (reference sequence). The CDR3 length is 13 residues. V was clipped by 5 bases and J by 3 bases, with 14 bases between them. CDR3 protein: CSAAGTVDYEQYF. CDR3 coding DNA: TGCAGTGCTGCAGGGACGGTAGACTACGAGCAGTACTTC.

This clonotype has more than one count but fewer than ten. V and J are TRBV11-2 and TRBJ1-1, with unresolved D. Trimming removed 1 base from V and 4 bases from J, with 10 bases in between. The CDR3 is made up of 14 amino acids. Germline V gives CDR1 SGHAT, CDR2 FQNNGV. CDR3 nucleotides: TGTGCCAGCAGCTTAGGAGGGTACTCCACTGAAGCTTTCTTT. Translation gives CASSLGGYSTEAFF.

This clonotype was counted between two and nine times. The J gene is TRBJ2-1, the V gene TRBV10-3; D is possibly TRBD2 (6 bases). Trimming pared 0 bases from V and 9 bases from J, leaving 15 bases between. Germline V lookup: CDR1 ENHRY, CDR2 SYGVKD. The CDR3 is made up of 15 amino acids. The CDR3 region is CAISESLRESGEQFF. The CDR3 coding sequence is TGTGCCATCAGTGAGTCGCTCCGGGAGAGTGGTGAGCAGTTCTTC.

CDR3 in amino acids: CASSTRGRDKLGVETQYF. CDR3 nucleotides: TGTGCCAGCAGTACCCGGGGCCGGGACAAGCTAGGGGTGGAGACCCAGTACTTC. The chain carries TRBV2 and TRBJ2-5; a weak D match, TRBD1 (6 bases). This CDR3 spans 18 amino acids. CDR1 and CDR2 (germline): SNHLY, FYNNEI. V was pared by 5 bases and J by 5 bases, with 27 bases between.

The chain employs TRBV10-3 and TRBJ1-2, with a possible D match to TRBD1 (5 bases). V shed 10 bases and J shed 8 bases, with 23 bases lying between them. The CDR3 is 14 amino acids. Germline V CDR1 and CDR2: ENHRY, SYGVKD. The CDR3 sequence is CATSTDSLLEGYTF. CDR3 bases: TGTGCCACCTCTACCGACAGCCTCCTGGAGGGCTACACCTTC.

The J gene is TRBJ2-5, the V gene TRBV29-1; D remains unclear. Germline V gene sequence: CDR1 SQVTM, CDR2 ANQGSEA. V lost 2 bases to trimming and J lost 1 base, with 8 bases between them. The CDR3 spans 13 residues. The CDR3 DNA is TGCAGCGTTGAAATCCCGATCCAAGAGACCCAGTACTTC. Protein sequence: CSVEIPIQETQYF.